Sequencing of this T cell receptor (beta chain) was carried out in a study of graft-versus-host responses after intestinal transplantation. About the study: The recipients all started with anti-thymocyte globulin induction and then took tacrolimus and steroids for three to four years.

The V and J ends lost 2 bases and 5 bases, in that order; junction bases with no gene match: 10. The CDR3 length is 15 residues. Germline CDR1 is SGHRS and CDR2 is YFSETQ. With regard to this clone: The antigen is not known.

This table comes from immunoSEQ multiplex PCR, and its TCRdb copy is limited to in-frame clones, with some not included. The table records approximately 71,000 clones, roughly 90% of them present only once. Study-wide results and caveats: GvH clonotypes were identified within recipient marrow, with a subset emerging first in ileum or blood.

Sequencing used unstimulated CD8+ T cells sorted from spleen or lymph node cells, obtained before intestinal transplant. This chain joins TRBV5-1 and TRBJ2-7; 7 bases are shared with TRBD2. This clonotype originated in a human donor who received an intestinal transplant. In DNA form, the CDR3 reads TGCGCCAGCAGCTTCCGCGGGGGATCGGGGAACGAGCAGTACTTC. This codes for CASSFRGGSGNEQYF.